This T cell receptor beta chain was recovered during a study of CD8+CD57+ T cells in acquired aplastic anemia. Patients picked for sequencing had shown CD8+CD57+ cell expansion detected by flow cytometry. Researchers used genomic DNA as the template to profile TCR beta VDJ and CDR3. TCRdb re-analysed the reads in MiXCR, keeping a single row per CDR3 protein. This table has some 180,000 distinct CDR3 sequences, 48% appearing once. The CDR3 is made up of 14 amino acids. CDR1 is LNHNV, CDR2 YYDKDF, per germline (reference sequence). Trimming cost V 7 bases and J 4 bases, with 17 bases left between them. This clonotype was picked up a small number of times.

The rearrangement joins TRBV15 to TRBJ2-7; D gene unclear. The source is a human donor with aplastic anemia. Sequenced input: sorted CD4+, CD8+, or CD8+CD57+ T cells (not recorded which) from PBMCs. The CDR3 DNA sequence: TGTGCCACCACCATGGATCGGAAAGCTTACGAGCAGTACTTC. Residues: CATTMDRKAYEQYF. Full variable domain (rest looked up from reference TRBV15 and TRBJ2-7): DAMVIQNPRYQVTQFGKPVTLSCSQTLNHNVMYWYQQKSSQAPKLLFHYYDKDFNNEADTPDNFQSRRPNTSFCFLDIRSPGLGDTAMYLCATTMDRKAYEQYFGPGTRLTVT.